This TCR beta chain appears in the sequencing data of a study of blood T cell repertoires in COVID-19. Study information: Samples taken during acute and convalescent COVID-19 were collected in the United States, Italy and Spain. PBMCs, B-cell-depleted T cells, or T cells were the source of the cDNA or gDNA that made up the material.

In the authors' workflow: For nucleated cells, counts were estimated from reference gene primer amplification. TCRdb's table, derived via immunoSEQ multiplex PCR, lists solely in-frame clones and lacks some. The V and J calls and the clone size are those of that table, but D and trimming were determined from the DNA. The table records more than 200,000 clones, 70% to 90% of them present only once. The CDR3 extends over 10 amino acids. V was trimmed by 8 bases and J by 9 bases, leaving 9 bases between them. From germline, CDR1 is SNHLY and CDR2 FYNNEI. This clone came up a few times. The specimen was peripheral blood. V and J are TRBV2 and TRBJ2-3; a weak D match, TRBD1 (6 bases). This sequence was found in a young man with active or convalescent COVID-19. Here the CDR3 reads CASQQGTQYF. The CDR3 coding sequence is TGTGCCAGCCAACAGGGCACGCAGTATTTT.